Shown below are 10 T cell receptor beta chains from a single sample sequenced in a study of T cell changes during pregnancy in multiple sclerosis. Libraries were prepared by immunoSEQ multiplex PCR; TCRdb keeps only in-frame clonotypes and omits some of them. Of about 60,000 clones detected, around 93% appear once; the ten largest clones hold 0.6% to 0.9%. The sample was CD4+ T cells from peripheral blood mononuclear cells, taken in the first trimester of pregnancy. These receptors came from a female donor with multiple sclerosis, enrolled in a pregnancy study.

The chain recombines TRBV5-4 with TRBJ1-2; 9 nucleotides match TRBD1. This CDR3 has 15 residues. After removal of 0 bases from V and 4 bases from J, the junction contained 4 bases not matched to a gene. Germline lookup yields CDR1 SGHNT and CDR2 YYREEE (reference sequence). The CDR3 here is CASSLEGTGIYGYTF. The CDR3 coding sequence is TGTGCCAGCAGCTTGGAAGGGACAGGGATCTATGGCTACACCTTC.

The V and J genes are TRBV6-4 and TRBJ2-7, with D possibly being TRBD2 (6 bases). V dropped 6 bases and J dropped 3 bases, with 15 bases sitting between them. The germline CDR1 and CDR2 sequences are MRHNA and SNTAGT. This CDR3 spans 14 amino acids. The CDR3 DNA reads TGTGCCAGCAGCCAGCGTTGGGACTGCTACGAGCAGTACTTC. Translating gives CASSQRWDCYEQYF.

The chain employs TRBV28 and TRBJ2-3; maybe TRBD1 (5 bases). Germline V gene lookup returns CDR1 MDHEN and CDR2 SYDVKM. The CDR3 is made up of 14 amino acids. The CDR3 region has the DNA TGTGCAAGTTTGGGGCTAGTAGTGACAGATACGCAGTATTTT. It translates to CASLGLVVTDTQYF.

The J gene is TRBJ2-3, the V gene TRBV29-1; 9 nucleotides line up with TRBD2. The trim removed 6 bases at V and 6 bases at J, leaving 13 bases unmatched. The CDR3 has 15 residues. The V gene's germline CDR1 is SQVTM and CDR2 ANQGSEA. CDR3 sequence (DNA): TGCAGCGTGCCCCAGGGGTCTAGCGGGGCGGATACGCAGTATTTT. The encoded protein is CSVPQGSSGADTQYF.

The sample holds a few counts of this clone. The chain uses TRBV30 and TRBJ1-1; no clear D. From germline, CDR1 is GTSNPN and CDR2 SVGIG (reference sequence). Trimming stripped 4 bases from V and 0 bases from J, with 9 bases between. The CDR3 runs to 13 residues. Here the CDR3 reads CAWKNSLNTEAFF. CDR3 DNA sequence: TGTGCCTGGAAGAACAGCCTGAACACTGAAGCTTTCTTT.

A note on this clone: Sequence at one end of the junction differs from germline and may be a read error. V usage is TRBV7-7 and J usage is TRBJ2-3; TRBD2 agrees at 10 bases. The CDR3 has 15 amino acids. The germline V gene encodes CDR1 SSHAT and CDR2 FNYEAQ (reference sequence). CDR3: CASRPGTSVTDTQYF. CDR3 nucleotide sequence: TGTGCTAGCAGACCCGGGACTAGCGTCACAGATACGCAGTATTTT.

The chain couples TRBV4-3 to TRBJ1-1; unclear D gene. V was pared by 1 base and J by 3 bases, with 15 bases between. The CDR3 sequence is 16 residues long. Looked up from germline, CDR1 is LGHNA and CDR2 is YSLEER. CDR3: CASSQVRMGGDTEAFF. CDR3 bases: TGCGCCAGCAGCCAAGTTCGTATGGGCGGGGACACTGAAGCTTTCTTT.

The genes are TRBV7-2 and TRBJ1-6; 10 bases line up with TRBD1. This CDR3 comprises 14 residues. After removal of 7 bases from V and 6 bases from J, the junction contained 3 bases not matched to a gene. Germline values: CDR1 SGHTA, CDR2 FQGNSA. The CDR3 DNA is TGTGCCAGCACCAGGGACAGGGGTAATTCACCCCTCCACTTT. This encodes CASTRDRGNSPLHF.

The chain couples TRBV25-1 to TRBJ2-3; maybe TRBD1 (5 bases). This CDR3 contains 15 residues. CDR1 MGHDK and CDR2 SYGVNS come from the germline V gene. Between the trimmed V and J ends, which lost 2 bases and 3 bases, there was a span of 12 bases. CDR3 sequence (DNA): TGTGCCAGCAGTGAAATGGCTGGGGCTACAGATACGCAGTATTTT. Translated, it gives CASSEMAGATDTQYF.

The gene calls are TRBV6-4 and TRBJ2-3; 10 nucleotides align to TRBD1. This CDR3 contains 15 residues. Germline-derived CDR1 and CDR2 are MRHNA and SNTAGT. Trimming at V came to 6 bases and at J to 4 bases, leaving 7 bases not matched to a gene. CDR3 region: CASSPDRGTADTQYF. CDR3 coding DNA: TGTGCCAGCAGCCCGGACAGGGGGACCGCAGATACGCAGTATTTT.